A single sample gave rise to the 25 T cell receptor beta chains below, sequenced in a study of blood T cell repertoires in COVID-19. Sequencing was performed with immunoSEQ multiplex PCR; in TCRdb, only in-frame clones are kept and a portion is missing. The repertoire holds roughly 200,000 clones, about 89% seen once, with around 7% in the top ten. Sequenced material: peripheral blood. Every receptor here comes from a man aged 35 to 55 with acute or convalescent COVID-19.

This chain connects TRBV5-1 to TRBJ2-7, with 9 bases that match TRBD1. The CDR3 runs 15 residues. In germline, CDR1 is SGHRS, CDR2 YFSETQ. The V gene end was trimmed by 0 bases and the J gene end by 4 bases; junction bases not matched to a gene: 5. CDR3 bases: TGCGCCAGCAGCTTGGGGAGACAGGGGGTTTACGAGCAGTACTTC. Its protein is CASSLGRQGVYEQYF.

The chain combines TRBV5-1 with TRBJ2-7; TRBD1 matches 7 bases. After removal of 4 bases from V and 3 bases from J, the junction contained 10 bases not matched to a gene. The V gene's germline CDR1 is SGHRS and CDR2 YFSETQ. There are 15 residues in the CDR3. CDR3 loop: CASSPRTGRIYEQYF. The CDR3 DNA follows: TGCGCCAGCAGCCCCCGGACAGGCCGCATCTACGAGCAGTACTTC.

The chain has TRBV24-1 and TRBJ2-3, with TRBD1 matching over 8 bases. The CDR3 loop spans 15 amino acids. V lost 0 bases and J lost 3; bases outside the gene matches: 1. CDR1 is KGHDR, CDR2 SFDVKD, per germline. The CDR3 protein is CATSDLTGGTDTQYF. In nucleotides, the CDR3 is TGTGCCACCAGTGATTTGACAGGGGGGACAGATACGCAGTATTTT.

V is TRBV5-1 and J is TRBJ2-1; 9 nucleotides agree with TRBD1. This CDR3 has 15 amino acids. Per the germline V gene, CDR1 is SGHRS and CDR2 is YFSETQ. V was clipped by 4 bases and J by 8 bases; unmatched bases: 10. As DNA, the CDR3 is TGCGCCAGCAGCCTGGGGACAGGGCTTACGGATGAGCAGTTCTTC. As protein: CASSLGTGLTDEQFF.

This chain links TRBV6-2 or TRBV6-3 with TRBJ2-7; 7 bases line up with TRBD1. Trimming cost V 6 bases and J 2 bases; bases outside gene matches: 7. CDR1 and CDR2 from the germline V gene are MNHEY and SVGEGT. This CDR3 has 14 residues. In DNA, the CDR3 is TGTGCCAGCAGCAGCGGTCAGGGGGCCTACGAGCAGTACTTC. It translates to CASSSGQGAYEQYF.

V gene TRBV3-1 (or the pseudogene TRBV3-2) combines with J gene TRBJ1-1; 7 bases line up with TRBD1. Germline CDR1 LGHDT, CDR2 YNNKEL (reference sequence). The CDR3 spans 13 residues. V trimming: 5 bases; J trimming: 7 bases; junction bases outside the gene matches: 7. The CDR3 DNA follows: TGTGCCAGCAGCAGGGGACAGATAAATGAAGCTTTCTTT. Translated: CASSRGQINEAFF.

The J gene is TRBJ2-7, the V gene TRBV19; a possible D gene is TRBD1 (6 bases). Germline-derived CDR1 and CDR2 are LNHDA and SQIVND (reference sequence). The ends were cut back, 1 base at V and 6 bases at J, with 10 bases in the middle. The CDR3 covers 13 residues. The CDR3 region has the DNA TGTGCCAGTAGTATAGCCAGGGGTCGCGAGCAGTACTTC. Encoded protein: CASSIARGREQYF.

V usage is TRBV28 and J usage is TRBJ2-1, with D uncertain. The V gene lost 2 bases and the J gene lost 13 bases, with 15 bases spanning the gap. From germline, CDR1 is MDHEN and CDR2 SYDVKM. CDR3 size: 13 residues. In DNA form, the CDR3 reads TGTGCCAGCAGTTTAACTATGAAGCCCCTCCAGTTCTTC. Protein product: CASSLTMKPLQFF.

This clone occurred once. The chain is built from TRBV14 and TRBJ2-6; D remains unclear. This CDR3 is built from 16 residues. The germline V gene has CDR1 SGHDN and CDR2 FVKESK. Trimming took 3 bases from V and 0 from J, leaving 9 bases between them. The CDR3, as DNA: TGTGCCAGCAGCCAGAATACAGACTCTGGGGCCAACGTCCTGACTTTC. Translation: CASSQNTDSGANVLTF.

The rearrangement uses TRBV7-9 and TRBJ2-1, with TRBD2 identical over 9 bases. In germline, CDR1 is SEHNR, CDR2 FQNEAQ (reference sequence). The CDR3 covers 15 residues. V was clipped by 5 bases and J by 9 bases; unmatched bases: 11. CDR3 DNA: TGTGCCAGCAGCCCCCGCGGGGGGGCAACCACTGAGCAGTTCTTC. This translates into CASSPRGGATTEQFF.

The chain joins TRBV7-9 to TRBJ1-1; D is perhaps TRBD1 (5 bases). There are 13 residues in the CDR3. Trimming removed 4 bases at V and 4 bases at J, with 10 bases between. The germline gives CDR1 SEHNR, CDR2 FQNEAQ (reference sequence). The CDR3 DNA sequence: TGTGCCAGCAGCTATCAGGGTTTCACTGAAGCTTTCTTT. The encoded protein is CASSYQGFTEAFF.

V is TRBV7-2 and J is TRBJ2-3; 10 positions agree with TRBD2. The CDR3 covers 14 residues. Per the germline V gene, CDR1 is SGHTA and CDR2 is FQGNSA. V dropped 5 bases and J dropped 4; count of bases not matched to a gene: 3. The CDR3 DNA reads TGTGCCAGCAGCCAAAGCGGGGGGGCAGATACGCAGTATTTT. This codes for CASSQSGGADTQYF.

The chain is built from TRBV4-3 and TRBJ1-1, with 8 bases aligning to TRBD1. V dropped 4 bases and J dropped 1; count of bases not matched to a gene: 8. This CDR3 contains 16 residues. Germline loops: CDR1 LGHNA, CDR2 YSLEER. CDR3 residues: CASSRDGGTGNTEAFF. The CDR3 nucleotides read TGCGCCAGCAGCCGTGACGGAGGGACAGGGAACACTGAAGCTTTCTTT.

The chain links TRBV6-5 to TRBJ1-2; D not resolved. Trimming removed 2 bases at V and 7 bases at J, with 5 bases between. CDR1 and CDR2 (germline): MNHEY, SVGAGI. CDR3 length: 11 residues. The CDR3 here is CASSYRSGYTF. As DNA, the CDR3 is TGTGCCAGCAGTTACAGGAGTGGCTACACCTTC.

The chain links TRBV10-1 to TRBJ1-5, with TRBD1 matching over 12 bases. This CDR3 has 13 amino acids. Germline values: CDR1 WNHNN, CDR2 SYGVQD (reference sequence). Germline trimming cut 11 bases from V and 3 bases from J; bases unmatched to any gene: 2. The CDR3 spells CAGDRGPNQPQHF. The CDR3 coding sequence is TGCGCCGGGGACAGGGGGCCCAATCAGCCCCAGCATTTT.

The CDR3 bases are TGTGCCAGCAGCTTCACAGGGGCCGGGGAGCTGTTTTTT. This sequence encodes CASSFTGAGELFF. This chain connects TRBV27 to TRBJ2-2, with 7 nucleotides matching TRBD1. J gave up 6 bases and V 6 bases, and 4 bases lay outside the gene matches. This CDR3 spans 13 amino acids. The germline CDR1 and CDR2 sequences are MNHEY and SMNVEV (reference sequence).

In this sample, this clone turned up once. The gene calls are TRBV20-1 and TRBJ2-5; TRBD2 matches at 9 bases. This CDR3 region has 17 residues. The J segment lost 3 bases and the V segment lost 3 bases, leaving 14 bases of the junction unmatched. The germline CDR1 and CDR2 sequences are DFQATT and SNEGSKA (reference sequence). CDR3 sequence reads: CSASELYLAGNKETQYF. Here the CDR3 DNA reads TGCAGTGCTAGTGAGTTATACCTAGCGGGGAATAAAGAGACCCAGTACTTC.

V usage is TRBV6-2 or TRBV6-3 and J usage is TRBJ1-5; 9 nucleotides match TRBD1. With 5 bases clipped from V and 3 bases from J, the junction kept 11 bases outside the gene matches. The germline gives CDR1 MNHEY, CDR2 SVGEGT. The CDR3 loop spans 17 amino acids. CDR3 in amino acids: CASSRSITGGLNQPQHF. Here the CDR3 DNA reads TGTGCCAGCAGTCGTTCAATTACAGGGGGCCTCAATCAGCCCCAGCATTTT.

The chain is built from TRBV3-1 (or the pseudogene TRBV3-2) and TRBJ2-3, with TRBD2 matching 12 bases. Germline V gene lookup returns CDR1 LGHDT and CDR2 YNNKEL (reference sequence). This CDR3 region has 16 residues. The V segment lost 6 bases and the J segment 6 bases; nucleotides outside the gene matches: 10. CDR3 residues: CASRHELAGGRDTQYF. The CDR3 nucleotides read TGTGCCAGCAGGCATGAGCTAGCGGGGGGGCGCGATACGCAGTATTTT.

The rearrangement uses TRBV6-6 and TRBJ1-2; TRBD1 is a possible D gene (5 bases). The V end lost 5 bases, the J end lost 0 bases, and 7 bases lay between the germline ends. CDR3 size: 13 residues. Looked up from germline, CDR1 is MNHNY and CDR2 is SVGAGI (reference sequence). CDR3 nucleotides: TGTGCCAGCAGTCCAGGGACTAACTATGGCTACACCTTC. Translated, it gives CASSPGTNYGYTF.

The chain recombines TRBV12-3 or TRBV12-4 with TRBJ2-4; maybe TRBD1 (6 bases). The V end was cut by 1 base, the J end by 15 bases, with 16 bases between. The CDR3 covers 13 residues. The CDR3 DNA reads TGTGCCAGCAGTTTAGTGGAACAGGGTTCATCGTACTTC. Amino acid sequence: CASSLVEQGSSYF.

The chain employs TRBV3-1 (or the pseudogene TRBV3-2) and TRBJ1-2; D is unclear. Germline CDR1 and CDR2: LGHDT and YNNKEL (reference sequence). CDR3 size: 13 residues. V lost 3 bases and J lost 3, with 8 bases in between. CDR3 sequence (DNA): TGTGCCAGCAGCCAGGTCCCGGACTATGGCTACACCTTC. Translation gives CASSQVPDYGYTF.

This chain uses TRBV7-9 with TRBJ2-5; TRBD2 matches at 14 bases. This CDR3 is built from 15 residues. The ends lost 7 bases at V and 5 bases at J; junction bases unmatched: 6. Germline V lookup: CDR1 SEHNR, CDR2 FQNEAQ (reference sequence). CDR3 in DNA: TGTGCCAGCACTGGACTAGCGGGGGGCCTGGAGACCCAGTACTTC. Its protein product is CASTGLAGGLETQYF.

The chain combines TRBV10-3 with TRBJ1-2; TRBD1 matches at 7 bases. V dropped 6 bases and J dropped 3; count of bases not matched to a gene: 7. CDR1 is ENHRY and CDR2 is SYGVKD in the germline V gene. The CDR3 length is 14 residues. CDR3 nucleotide sequence: TGTGCCATCAGCTCCGAACAGGGGTACTATGGCTACACCTTC. This sequence encodes CAISSEQGYYGYTF.

This clone turned up a few times. The chain combines TRBV24-1 with TRBJ2-7, with TRBD1 as a possible D gene (5 bases). The CDR3 consists of 14 residues. V was clipped by 0 bases and J by 2 bases, with 7 bases between them. Germline-derived CDR1 and CDR2 are KGHDR and SFDVKD. The chain's CDR3 is CATSDLDRPYEQYF. DNA for the CDR3: TGTGCCACCAGTGATTTGGACAGACCCTACGAGCAGTACTTC.